The 20 T cell receptor beta chains below all came from one sample that was sequenced in a study of T cell clonality in common variable immunodeficiency. Here immunoSEQ multiplex PCR was the method, and the copy in TCRdb shows in-frame clones only, minus some. The sample shows approximately 64,000 clones, none of them appearing just once. The specimen sequenced was peripheral blood mononuclear cells. The receptor set was obtained from a person aged 18 to 75 in good health.

This clone was seen at least ten times. Partial CDR3 DNA: TGCAGCGTATACAGGGAAGGTGGC. Its translation: CSVYREGG. The complete CDR3 reads CSVYREGGYTF. This chain uses TRBV29-1 with TRBJ1-2, with D possibly being TRBD1 (6 bases). The CDR3 extends 3 residues past the end of the read, so its final part is completed from the germline J gene. CDR3 length: 11 residues. The germline V gene has CDR1 SQVTM and CDR2 ANQGSEA. V was clipped by 6 bases and J by 7 bases, with 12 bases between them.

There are many counts of this clone. Sequencing ends 3 residues short of the CDR3 end; the germline J gene provides the rest. The chain recombines TRBV19 with TRBJ1-1; unclear D gene. With 3 bases removed from V and 6 bases from J, the gap between germline ends came to 8 bases. Per germline, CDR1 LNHDA and CDR2 SQIVND (reference sequence). This CDR3 spans 12 amino acids. The part of the CDR3 DNA that was read is TGTGCCAGTAGTATTTTTGACTCTGAA. This sequence encodes CASSIFDSE. Given in full, the CDR3 is CASSIFDSEAFF.

There are many counts of this clone. With the read ending 3 residues before the CDR3 end, the germline J gene is used to fill in that end. The genes are TRBV2 and TRBJ2-2, with D perhaps given as TRBD1 or TRBD2 (6 bases each). V lost 4 bases to trimming and J lost 2 bases, with 11 bases between them. The CDR3 is 15 amino acids. Germline loops: CDR1 SNHLY, CDR2 FYNNEI. CDR3 bases read: TGTGCCAGCAGTGGCGGGACACCCAACACCGGGGAG. It is translated as CASSGGTPNTGE. The full-length CDR3 reads as CASSGGTPNTGELFF.

This clone has at least ten counts. From the germline J gene comes the end of the CDR3, since the read stops 3 residues before it. The chain uses TRBV13 and TRBJ2-1; D might be TRBD2 (6 bases). This CDR3 contains 14 residues. Germline V gene sequence: CDR1 PRHDT, CDR2 FYEKMQ (reference sequence). V lost 4 bases to trimming and J lost 9 bases, with 16 bases between them. The CDR3 sequence is CASSSWAMEGEQFF. Partial CDR3 DNA: TGTGCCAGCAGCTCATGGGCCATGGAGGGTGAG.

Many counts were recorded for this clone. The CDR3 goes on 3 residues after the read ends, and that part is filled in from the germline J gene. The chain employs TRBV6-2 or TRBV6-3 and TRBJ2-7, with 8 bases fitting TRBD1. The germline gives CDR1 MNHEY, CDR2 SVGEGT. CDR3 length equals 15 residues. With V trimmed by 8 bases and J by 0 bases, 9 bases remained unmatched. CDR3 residues: CASLPTGGNSYEQYF. CDR3 DNA, as far as it was read: TGTGCCAGCCTACCCACAGGGGGGAACTCCTACGAG.

This clone was found a few times. Read coverage stops 3 residues before the CDR3 terminus; the germline J gene supplies the remainder. The rearrangement uses TRBV2 and TRBJ2-6, with D perhaps matching TRBD2 (6 bases). Trimming shortened V by 2 bases and J by 2 bases, and 13 bases separated the two germline ends. Germline CDR1 reads SNHLY; CDR2 reads FYNNEI. This CDR3 region has 17 residues. The CDR3 sequence is CASSERRVGTGANVLTF. The sequenced CDR3 bases are TGTGCCAGCAGTGAAAGGAGGGTTGGCACTGGGGCCAACGTC.

In this sample, this clone turned up many times. From the germline J gene comes the end of the CDR3, since the read stops 3 residues before it. The chain joins TRBV7-9 to TRBJ1-2, with D possibly being TRBD1 (6 bases). CDR3 length: 15 amino acids. Germline V gene data show CDR1 as SEHNR and CDR2 as FQNEAQ (reference sequence). The sequenced part of the CDR3 DNA is TGTGCCAGCAGCTTAGCGGGGGCATCCAGGGAGGGC. Translated: CASSLAGASREG. The CDR3 in full is CASSLAGASREGYTF.

This clone was seen at least ten times. Read coverage stops 3 residues before the CDR3 terminus; the germline J gene supplies the remainder. J is TRBJ1-1 and V is TRBV5-1, with TRBD1 identical over 8 bases. Trimming cost V 4 bases and J 0 bases; bases outside gene matches: 5. The CDR3 is 15 residues long. The germline V gene encodes CDR1 SGHRS and CDR2 YFSETQ. CDR3 in amino acids: CASSALDRVNTEAFF. The covered CDR3 bases are TGCGCCAGCAGCGCCTTGGACAGGGTGAACACTGAA.

This clone was seen at least ten times. The read falls 3 residues short of the CDR3 end, and the missing part is taken from the germline J gene. This chain links TRBV10-3 with TRBJ2-1; 9 nucleotides align to TRBD2. This CDR3 contains 14 residues. Germline V lookup: CDR1 ENHRY, CDR2 SYGVKD. The V segment lost 6 bases and the J segment 7 bases; nucleotides outside the gene matches: 7. The DNA read from the CDR3 is TGTGCCATCAGACGTAGCGGGAGTGAGAATGAG. Translated, it gives CAIRRSGSENE. The full CDR3 reads CAIRRSGSENEQFF.

This clone occurred many times. The read terminates 3 residues ahead of where the CDR3 ends, so the germline J gene completes it. The rearrangement uses TRBV7-8 and TRBJ1-2; TRBD1 might be the D (5 bases). V shed 5 bases and J shed 3 bases, with 19 bases lying between them. The CDR3 contains 16 residues. From germline, CDR1 is SGHVS and CDR2 FQNEAQ. The CDR3 reads CASSRRSRVEHYGYTF. The part of the CDR3 DNA that was read is TGTGCCAGCAGCCGCAGGAGCAGGGTGGAGCACTATGGC.

The table lists this clone with many counts. Read coverage stops 3 residues before the CDR3 terminus; the germline J gene supplies the remainder. The rearrangement uses TRBV11-2 and TRBJ2-7, with no clear D. V dropped 5 bases and J dropped 6 bases, with 8 bases sitting between them. The CDR3 is 11 amino acids. CDR1 and CDR2 (germline): SGHAT, FQNNGV. The CDR3 loop is CASSPKLEQYF. The part of the CDR3 DNA that was read is TGTGCCAGCAGCCCCAAACTCGAG.

This clone was seen at least ten times. The DNA ends 3 residues before the CDR3 does, and the rest of the CDR3 is filled in from the germline J gene. The chain employs TRBV5-1 and TRBJ2-7, with TRBD2 matching over 11 bases. J gave up 2 bases and V 6 bases, and 10 bases lay outside the gene matches. Germline V gene lookup returns CDR1 SGHRS and CDR2 YFSETQ. The CDR3 length is 16 residues. Partial CDR3 DNA: TGCGCCAGCATGGGGCTAGCGGGGGGCCCTCCCTACGAG. It yields the protein CASMGLAGGPPYE. From start to end, the CDR3 is CASMGLAGGPPYEQYF.

This clone was observed at least ten times. Read data end 3 residues before the CDR3 end; the end is taken from the germline J gene. The V and J genes are TRBV20-1 and TRBJ1-5; D gene uncertain. Between the trimmed V and J ends, which lost 6 bases and 2 bases, there was a span of 20 bases. Germline V gene lookup returns CDR1 DFQATT and CDR2 SNEGSKA (reference sequence). The CDR3 contains 16 residues. The CDR3 loop reads CSAPDPIPGGNQPQHF. The CDR3 DNA, read in part, is TGCAGTGCCCCGGATCCCATCCCAGGAGGCAATCAGCCC.

Many counts were recorded for this clone. The CDR3 DNA, read in part, is TGTGCCAGCAGTTCCGGACTCGACTCCTACAATGAG. Encoded protein: CASSSGLDSYNE. The entire CDR3 sequence reads CASSSGLDSYNEQFF. This chain links TRBV27 with TRBJ2-1; tentative D call: TRBD2 (5 bases). With the read ending 3 residues before the CDR3 end, the germline J gene is used to fill in that end. Germline loops: CDR1 MNHEY, CDR2 SMNVEV (reference sequence). This CDR3 comprises 15 residues. V shed 4 bases and J shed 0 bases, with 10 bases lying between them.

This clone was detected many times. The observed sequence ends 3 residues before the CDR3 terminus, with the missing tail filled in from the germline J gene. The chain employs TRBV29-1 and TRBJ2-7; TRBD1 might be the D (5 bases). The ends were cut back, 8 bases at V and 2 bases at J, with 13 bases in the middle. The germline V gene has CDR1 SQVTM and CDR2 ANQGSEA. The CDR3 sequence is 12 residues long. The CDR3: CSTTDTTYEQYF. The DNA read from the CDR3 is TGCAGCACCACGGACACTACCTACGAG.

This clone came up many times. The read ends 3 residues shy of where the CDR3 ends; the end is completed using the germline J gene. The gene calls are TRBV18 and TRBJ1-1, with no clear D. Trimming left V 3 bases short and J 4 bases short, with 12 bases between. CDR3 length equals 14 residues. Germline V gene sequence: CDR1 KGHSH, CDR2 LQKENI. Incomplete CDR3 DNA: TGTGCCAGCTCACCCGGGGAAATTATCACTGAA. It codes for CASSPGEIITE. The full-length CDR3 reads as CASSPGEIITEAFF.

This clone was recorded many times. Sequencing ends 3 residues short of the CDR3 end; the germline J gene provides the rest. The rearrangement uses TRBV20-1 and TRBJ1-5; D not certain. Trimming stripped 0 bases from V and 1 base from J, with 7 bases between. This CDR3 has 14 amino acids. The V gene's germline CDR1 is DFQATT and CDR2 SNEGSKA (reference sequence). The CDR3 DNA, read in part, is TGCAGTGCTAGAGATGCGGGGAGCAATCAGCCC. This sequence encodes CSARDAGSNQP. The whole CDR3 is CSARDAGSNQPQHF.

This clone occurred many times. This CDR3 is CASVSLNTGELFF. CDR3 DNA (partial): TGTGCCAGCGTTTCACTGAACACCGGGGAG. This chain joins TRBV2 and TRBJ2-2, with D uncertain. The read ends 3 residues shy of where the CDR3 ends; the end is completed using the germline J gene. V dropped 8 bases and J dropped 1 base, with 8 bases sitting between them. CDR3 length: 13 amino acids. Germline loops: CDR1 SNHLY, CDR2 FYNNEI. Full variable domain (remainder filled in from reference TRBV2 and TRBJ2-2): EPEVTQTPSHQVTQMGQEVILRCVPISNHLYFYWYRQILGQKVEFLVSFYNNEISEKSEIFDDQFSVERPDGSNFTLKIRSTKLEDSAMYFCASVSLNTGELFFGEGSRLTVL.

At least ten counts were recorded for this clone. The sequenced fragment ends 3 residues before the CDR3 boundary, so the rest is inferred from the germline J gene. The chain couples TRBV5-1 to TRBJ2-2; unclear D gene. V was shortened by 1 base and J by 0 bases, with 7 bases between the two germline ends. This CDR3 has 15 amino acids. The V gene's germline CDR1 is SGHRS and CDR2 YFSETQ. Incomplete CDR3 DNA: TGCGCCAGCAGCTTGATCTCAGCGAACACCGGGGAG. Translating gives CASSLISANTGE. The whole CDR3 region reads CASSLISANTGELFF.

This clone was counted at least ten times. The sequence runs out 3 residues before the end of the CDR3; the remainder is reconstructed from the germline J gene. The chain uses TRBV5-1 and TRBJ2-3, with TRBD2 matching over 15 bases. The CDR3 is 18 residues long. The germline gives CDR1 SGHRS, CDR2 YFSETQ. J gave up 2 bases and V 3 bases, and 7 bases lay outside the gene matches. The DNA read from the CDR3 is TGCGCCAGCAGCTCAGGACTAGCGGGAGGGGGTTTCACAGATACG. The encoded protein is CASSSGLAGGGFTDT. The complete CDR3 protein is CASSSGLAGGGFTDTQYF.